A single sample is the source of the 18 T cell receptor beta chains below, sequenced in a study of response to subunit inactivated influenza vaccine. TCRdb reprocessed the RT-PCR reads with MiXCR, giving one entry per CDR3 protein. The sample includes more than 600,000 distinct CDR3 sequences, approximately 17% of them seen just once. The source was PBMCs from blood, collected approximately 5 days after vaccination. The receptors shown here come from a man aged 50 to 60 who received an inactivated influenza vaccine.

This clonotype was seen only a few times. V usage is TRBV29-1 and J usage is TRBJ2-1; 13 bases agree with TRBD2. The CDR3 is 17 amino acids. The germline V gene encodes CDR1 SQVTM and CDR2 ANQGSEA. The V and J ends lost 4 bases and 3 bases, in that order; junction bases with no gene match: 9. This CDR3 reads CSVAGTSGIKRYNEQFF. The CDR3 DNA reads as TGCAGCGTTGCAGGGACTAGCGGGATTAAGCGCTACAATGAGCAGTTCTTC.

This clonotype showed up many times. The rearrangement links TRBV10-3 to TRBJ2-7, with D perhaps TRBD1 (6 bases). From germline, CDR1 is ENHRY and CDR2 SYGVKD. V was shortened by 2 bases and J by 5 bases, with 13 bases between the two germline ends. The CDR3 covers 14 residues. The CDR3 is CAISERQGSNEQYF. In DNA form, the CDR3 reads TGTGCCATCAGTGAGAGGCAGGGGAGTAACGAGCAGTACTTC.

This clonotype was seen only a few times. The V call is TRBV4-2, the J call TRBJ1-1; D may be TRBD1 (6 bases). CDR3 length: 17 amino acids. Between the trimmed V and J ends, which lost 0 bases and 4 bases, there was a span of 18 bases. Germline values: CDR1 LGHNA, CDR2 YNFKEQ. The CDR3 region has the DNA TGTGCCAGCAGCCAAGATCGAAGTGCAGGGGTGAGCACTGAAGCTTTCTTT. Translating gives CASSQDRSAGVSTEAFF.

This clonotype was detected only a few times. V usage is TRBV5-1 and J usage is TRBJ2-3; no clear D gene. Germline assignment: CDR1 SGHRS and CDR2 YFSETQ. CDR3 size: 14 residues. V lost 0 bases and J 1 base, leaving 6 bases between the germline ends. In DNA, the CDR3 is TGCGCCAGCAGCTTGGTGTGGGGCACAGATACGCAGTATTTT. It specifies CASSLVWGTDTQYF.

DNA of the CDR3: TGCAGCCCCAAAAAAGGCGCTGAAGCTTTCTTT. This sequence encodes CSPKKGAEAFF. The V gene is TRBV29-1, the J gene TRBJ1-1; D is ambiguous. CDR3 length: 11 residues. V was clipped by 8 bases and J by 6 bases, with 13 bases between them. The germline CDR1 and CDR2 sequences are SQVTM and ANQGSEA.

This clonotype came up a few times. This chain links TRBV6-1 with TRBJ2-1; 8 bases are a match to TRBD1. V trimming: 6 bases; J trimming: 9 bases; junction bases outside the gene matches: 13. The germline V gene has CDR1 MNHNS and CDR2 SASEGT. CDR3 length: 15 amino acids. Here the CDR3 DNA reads TGTGCCAGCAGAGCCCGGGACAGGTACCGGGGTGAGCAGTTCTTC. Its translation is CASRARDRYRGEQFF.

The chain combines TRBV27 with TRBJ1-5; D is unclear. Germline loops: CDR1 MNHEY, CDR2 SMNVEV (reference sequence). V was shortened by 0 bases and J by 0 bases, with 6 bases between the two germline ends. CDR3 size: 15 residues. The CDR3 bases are TGTGCCAGCAGTTTATCAGAAAATAGCAATCAGCCCCAGCATTTT. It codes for CASSLSENSNQPQHF.

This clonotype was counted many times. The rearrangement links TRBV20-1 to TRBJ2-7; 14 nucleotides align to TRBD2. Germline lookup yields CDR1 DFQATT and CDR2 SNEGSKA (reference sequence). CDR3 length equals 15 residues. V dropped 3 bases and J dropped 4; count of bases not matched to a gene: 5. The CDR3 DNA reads TGCAGTGCTAGGGGTGGACTAGCGGGAGGATACGAGCAGTACTTC. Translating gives CSARGGLAGGYEQYF.

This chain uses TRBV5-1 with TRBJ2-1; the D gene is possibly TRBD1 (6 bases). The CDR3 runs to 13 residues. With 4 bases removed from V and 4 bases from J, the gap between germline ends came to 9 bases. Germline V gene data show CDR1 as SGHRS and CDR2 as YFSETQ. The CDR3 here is CASSHDRYNEQFF. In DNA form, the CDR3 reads TGCGCCAGCAGCCATGACAGGTACAATGAGCAGTTCTTC. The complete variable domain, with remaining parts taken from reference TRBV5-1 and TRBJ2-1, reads KAGVTQTPRYLIKTRGQQVTLSCSPISGHRSVSWYQQTPGQGLQFLFEYFSETQRNKGNFPGRFSGRQFSNSRSEMNVSTLELGDSALYLCASSHDRYNEQFFGPGTRLTVL.

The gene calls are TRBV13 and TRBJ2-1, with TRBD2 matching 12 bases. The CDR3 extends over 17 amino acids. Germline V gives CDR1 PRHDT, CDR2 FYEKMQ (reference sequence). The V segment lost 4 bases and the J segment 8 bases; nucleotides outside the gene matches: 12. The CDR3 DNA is TGTGCCAGCAGCTCAGTATCCGGGACTAGCGGGTATGATGAGCAGTTCTTC. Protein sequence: CASSSVSGTSGYDEQFF.

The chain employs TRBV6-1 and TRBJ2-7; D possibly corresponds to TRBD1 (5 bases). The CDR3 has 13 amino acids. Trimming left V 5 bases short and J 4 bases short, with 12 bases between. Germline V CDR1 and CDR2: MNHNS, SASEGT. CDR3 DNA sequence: TGTGCCAGCAGTAAAACAGGAAAGTACGAGCAGTACTTC. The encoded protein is CASSKTGKYEQYF.

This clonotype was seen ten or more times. The CDR3 here is CASSYSTGSRTDTQYF. The CDR3 coding sequence is TGTGCCAGCAGTTACTCGACAGGGAGTAGGACAGATACGCAGTATTTT. The rearrangement joins TRBV6-2 or TRBV6-3 to TRBJ2-3; the match to TRBD1 covers 7 bases. CDR3 size: 16 residues. Per the germline V gene, CDR1 is MNHEY and CDR2 is SVGEGT. J was trimmed by 3 bases and V by 0 bases; bases with no gene match: 6.

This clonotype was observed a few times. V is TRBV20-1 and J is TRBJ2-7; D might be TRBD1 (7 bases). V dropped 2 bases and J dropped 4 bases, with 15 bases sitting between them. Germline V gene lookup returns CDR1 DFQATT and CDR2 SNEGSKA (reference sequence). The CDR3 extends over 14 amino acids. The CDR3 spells CSARKEGARYEQYF. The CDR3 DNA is TGCAGTGCTAGAAAGGAGGGGGCGCGTTACGAGCAGTACTTC.

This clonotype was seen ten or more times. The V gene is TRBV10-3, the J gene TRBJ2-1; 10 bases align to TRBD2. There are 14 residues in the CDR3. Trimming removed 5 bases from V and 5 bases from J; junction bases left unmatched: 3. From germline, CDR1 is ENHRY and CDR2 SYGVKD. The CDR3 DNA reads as TGTGCCATCAGTATTGGACTAGCGGACAATGAGCAGTTCTTC. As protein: CAISIGLADNEQFF.

The CDR3 coding sequence is TGTGCCAGCAGTTTAGGGCCAGGTCACTATGGCTACACCTTC. Amino acid sequence: CASSLGPGHYGYTF. The chain is built from TRBV12-3 or TRBV12-4 and TRBJ1-2, with D uncertain. V dropped 1 base and J dropped 3 bases, with 9 bases sitting between them. This CDR3 region has 14 residues.

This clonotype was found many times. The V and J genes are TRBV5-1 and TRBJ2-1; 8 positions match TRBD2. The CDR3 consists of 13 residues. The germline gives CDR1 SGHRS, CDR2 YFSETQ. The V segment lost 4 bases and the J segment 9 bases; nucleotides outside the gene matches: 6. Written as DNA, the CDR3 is TGCGCCAGCAGCCTGAGCGGGGGCGGTGAGCAGTTCTTC. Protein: CASSLSGGGEQFF.

The CDR3: CASSYSRGLNNEQFF. The CDR3 DNA reads TGTGCCAGCAGTTACTCGAGGGGGCTTAACAATGAGCAGTTCTTC. This chain links TRBV6-5 with TRBJ2-1; 7 bases are shared with TRBD1. The trim removed 0 bases at V and 5 bases at J, leaving 4 bases unmatched. CDR1 and CDR2 from the germline V gene are MNHEY and SVGAGI. This CDR3 has 15 residues.

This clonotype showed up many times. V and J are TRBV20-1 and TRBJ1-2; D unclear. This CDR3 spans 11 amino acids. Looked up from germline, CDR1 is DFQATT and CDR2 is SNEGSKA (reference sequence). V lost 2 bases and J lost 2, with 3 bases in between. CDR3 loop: CSARQNYGYTF. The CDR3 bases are TGCAGTGCTAGACAGAACTATGGCTACACCTTC.